This is a list of T cell receptor beta chains from one sample in a study of blood T cell repertoires in COVID-19. Here immunoSEQ multiplex PCR was the method, and the copy in TCRdb shows in-frame clones only, minus some. The sample lists approximately 170,000 clones, about nine tenths occurring once. Input material: peripheral blood. The receptors originated from a woman aged 55-69 years with COVID-19, enrolled during active disease. Both conserved end residues are part of each CDR3. D genes are given only for firm matches. Clone size, where shown, is once, few, many, or a class for clones that have expanded.

TGTGCCAGTAGTATGTTTCCCGGCGGGAGGGCTACACAGCAGTACTTC | CASSMFPGGRATQQYF | NA | TRBJ2-7 | TRBD2 | TRBV19
TGTGCCAGTAGTATAGTTGGCACACAAGAGACCCAGTACTTC | CASSIVGTQETQYF | NA | TRBJ2-5 | NA | TRBV19
TGTGCCAGCAGCTCGATAAACCGGGTCGGTGGCAATCAGCCCCAGCATTTT | CASSSINRVGGNQPQHF | NA | TRBJ1-5 | NA | TRBV11-2
TGTGCCAGCAGTTACTCGAGCGGGAGGGCCTACGAGCAGTACTTC | CASSYSSGRAYEQYF | NA | TRBJ2-7 | TRBD2 | TRBV6-5
TGTGCCAGCAGCGTAGCTAACAGTATCGGGGAGCTGTTTTTT | CASSVANSIGELFF | NA | TRBJ2-2 | NA | TRBV9
TGTGCCAGCAGCTCGAGCAGGGACACTGAAGCTTTCTTT | CASSSSRDTEAFF | NA | TRBJ1-1 | NA | TRBV7-2
TGTGCCAGCTCACGGATAACAGGGGATTCACCCCTCCACTTT | CASSRITGDSPLHF | NA | TRBJ1-6 | TRBD1 | TRBV18
TGTGCCAGCATACAAGGACAGGGGGCTGCAGCTTTCTTT | CASIQGQGAAAFF | NA | TRBJ1-1 | TRBD1 | TRBV6-6
TGTGCCAGCAGTTTTTTGGGGTCCGACAGGGGAATTCGGGAGACCCAGTACTTC | CASSFLGSDRGIRETQYF | NA | TRBJ2-5 | TRBD1 | TRBV7-9
TGCAGCGTTAAACAGGTTTTGAACACTGAAGCTTTCTTT | CSVKQVLNTEAFF | NA | TRBJ1-1 | NA | TRBV29-1
TGTGCCAGCAGGTCGGGTTTCTTTATGAACACTGAAGCTTTCTTT | CASRSGFFMNTEAFF | NA | TRBJ1-1 | NA | TRBV6-5
TGCGCCAGCAGCTTGACAGGCACAGATACGCAGTATTTT | CASSLTGTDTQYF | NA | TRBJ2-3 | NA | TRBV5-1
TGTGCCAGTACGGGGGGCTATGGAAACACCATATATTTT | CASTGGYGNTIYF | NA | TRBJ1-3 | NA | TRBV19
TGTGCCTGGAGTGTACTGGGGACAGGGGACTCCTACGAGCAGTACTTC | CAWSVLGTGDSYEQYF | NA | TRBJ2-7 | TRBD1 | TRBV30
TGTGCCAGCAGCCCAAAGGGGGCAGGGTGGAGGGCAGATACGCAGTATTTT | CASSPKGAGWRADTQYF | NA | TRBJ2-3 | NA | TRBV7-2
TGTGCCAGCAGTTTTGGGACAGGCGCTTCACCCCTCCACTTT | CASSFGTGASPLHF | NA | TRBJ1-6 | TRBD1 | TRBV27
TGCGCCAGCACGGGGACTAGCGGGAGGGCCGGGCAAGAGACCCAGTACTTC | CASTGTSGRAGQETQYF | NA | TRBJ2-5 | TRBD2 | TRBV5-1
TGCGCCAGCAGCTTGGACCAGGCGGGGACTGAAGCTTTCTTT | CASSLDQAGTEAFF | NA | TRBJ1-1 | NA | TRBV5-1
TGTGCCAGCAGCCTCTGGAGCGGGAGTTACAATGAGCAGTTCTTC | CASSLWSGSYNEQFF | NA | TRBJ2-1 | TRBD2 | TRBV7-6
TGTGCCAGCAGCTCCAATCGACTAGTTCAGTACTTC | CASSSNRLVQYF | NA | TRBJ2-7 | NA | TRBV7-2
TGTGCCAGCAGCACGGGACTAGCGGGGAACACCGGGGAGCTGTTTTTT | CASSTGLAGNTGELFF | NA | TRBJ2-2 | TRBD2 | TRBV5-4
TGTGCCAGTAGTTCCGGACAGGTGAAAAACACTGAAGCTTTCTTT | CASSSGQVKNTEAFF | NA | TRBJ1-1 | TRBD1 | TRBV19
TGTGCCAGCAGCGTCTATTTGTCAGGGGGTGGCACTGAAGCTTTCTTT | CASSVYLSGGGTEAFF | NA | TRBJ1-1 | TRBD1 | TRBV9
TGTGCCAGCAGTTACTCGGGGGGAGGGCCATTTTTTGAGCAGTTCTTC | CASSYSGGGPFFEQFF | NA | TRBJ2-1 | TRBD2 | TRBV6-2/TRBV6-3
TGTGCCAGCAGTTACAGGCGGGAGGACCAATACAATGAGCAGTTCTTC | CASSYRREDQYNEQFF | NA | TRBJ2-1 | TRBD2 | TRBV6-2/TRBV6-3
TGTGCCAGCAGTCCTCGGACATTTAACTACGAGCAGTACTTC | CASSPRTFNYEQYF | NA | TRBJ2-7 | NA | TRBV27
TGCGCCAGCAGCCGCCACCGACAGGGGAGGAGCACAGATACGCAGTATTTT | CASSRHRQGRSTDTQYF | NA | TRBJ2-3 | TRBD1 | TRBV4-3
TGTGCCAGCAGCCCGGGACTATTCCAAGAGACCCAGTACTTC | CASSPGLFQETQYF | NA | TRBJ2-5 | TRBD2 | TRBV5-4
TGTGCCAGCAGTTACTCGTTGTCTAGCGGGAGTCGCGAGCAGTACTTC | CASSYSLSSGSREQYF | NA | TRBJ2-7 | TRBD2 | TRBV6-2/TRBV6-3
TGTGCCAGCAGTTTCCAGCGGGGGCTGAACACTGAAGCTTTCTTT | CASSFQRGLNTEAFF | NA | TRBJ1-1 | NA | TRBV27
TGTGCCAGCAGCTTAAGTGGCGGGACCTACGAGCAGTACTTC | CASSLSGGTYEQYF | NA | TRBJ2-7 | NA | TRBV7-2
TGCAGCGCGACCAGACTAGCGGGAGTGGGGTCCTACAATGAGCAGTTCTTC | CSATRLAGVGSYNEQFF | NA | TRBJ2-1 | TRBD2 | TRBV29-1
TGTGCCAGCAGCTCGGGACAGGCCGACTCTGGAAACACCATATATTTT | CASSSGQADSGNTIYF | NA | TRBJ1-3 | TRBD1 | TRBV7-6
TGTGCCAGCTCACGAATCCAGGGGGCTGGGGCCAACGTCCTGACTTTC | CASSRIQGAGANVLTF | NA | TRBJ2-6 | TRBD1 | TRBV18
TGTGCCAGTAGAGGGGTTAGCAATCAGCCCCAGCATTTT | CASRGVSNQPQHF | NA | TRBJ1-5 | NA | TRBV19
TGTGCCAGTAGTATCCCTACGGGGTACACTGAAGCTTTCTTT | CASSIPTGYTEAFF | NA | TRBJ1-1 | NA | TRBV19
TGTGCCAGCAGTTTAACTGAAGTTACTGAAGCTTTCTTT | CASSLTEVTEAFF | few | TRBJ1-1 | NA | TRBV12-3/TRBV12-4
TGTGCCAGCAGCCAAGAGTTAGCGGACTCCTACGAGCAGTACTTC | CASSQELADSYEQYF | NA | TRBJ2-7 | NA | TRBV3-1/TRBV3-2
TGTGCCAGCAGCGTGGCTAGCGGGAGTTTTGAGGAGCAGTACTTC | CASSVASGSFEEQYF | NA | TRBJ2-7 | TRBD2 | TRBV9
TGTGCCAGCTCACCCGGGACACTTACCTACGAGCAGTACTTC | CASSPGTLTYEQYF | once | TRBJ2-7 | NA | TRBV18
TGTGCCAGCAGCGTCGAAGCTAGCAATCAGCCCCAGCATTTT | CASSVEASNQPQHF | NA | TRBJ1-5 | NA | TRBV9
TGTGCCAGCAGTGTTAGTTCCGGAAACACCATATATTTT | CASSVSSGNTIYF | NA | TRBJ1-3 | NA | TRBV11-3
TGTGCCAGCAGCCCCGGGAGGATTGGACAGGGAGTAAAGTTGGATGGCTACACCTTC | CASSPGRIGQGVKLDGYTF | NA | TRBJ1-2 | TRBD1 | TRBV6-2/TRBV6-3
TGTGCCACCAGCAGACGTGCCTCAGCGGGGCTACCTGATAATGAGCAGTTCTTC | CATSRRASAGLPDNEQFF | NA | TRBJ2-1 | TRBD2 | TRBV15
TGTGCCATCAGTAGGACTAGCGAGGACAATGAGCAGTTCTTC | CAISRTSEDNEQFF | many | TRBJ2-1 | TRBD2 | TRBV10-3
TGTGCCAGCAGTTACTCTGTCCGGGACATCGACGAGCAGTACTTC | CASSYSVRDIDEQYF | few | TRBJ2-7 | NA | TRBV6-2/TRBV6-3
TGTGCCAGCAGCTTTTTCACAACCTTGAACACTGAAGCTTTCTTT | CASSFFTTLNTEAFF | NA | TRBJ1-1 | NA | TRBV7-9
TGTGCCAGCAGGTACCGGACAGGGGGGGAGACTGAAGCTTTCTTT | CASRYRTGGETEAFF | NA | TRBJ1-1 | TRBD1 | TRBV6-6
TGCGCCAGCAGCCAACAGGGGTGGGAGACCCAGTACTTC | CASSQQGWETQYF | NA | TRBJ2-5 | NA | TRBV4-1
TGTGCCAGCTCACTAAGACAGGGGGCGCTGAACACTGAAGCTTTCTTT | CASSLRQGALNTEAFF | few | TRBJ1-1 | TRBD1 | TRBV18
TGTGCCACCAGCAGAGATCTGACGCTAGGTGAGACCCAGTACTTC | CATSRDLTLGETQYF | NA | TRBJ2-5 | NA | TRBV15
TGCGCCAGCAGCCAAGACGGGTTCGTCAGGTCAGGGAAAACCTTC | CASSQDGFVRSGKTF | NA | TRBJ1-2 | NA | TRBV4-3